A selection of T cell receptor beta chains follows, all from one sample in a study of T cell responses to AZD1222 COVID-19 vaccine. The table came from immunoSEQ multiplex PCR; TCRdb's copy has only in-frame clones and leaves some out. The sample records 100,000 to 150,000 clones, 90% being singletons. The sample in question was peripheral blood, obtained on day 0 of AZD1222 vaccination. Source of these receptors: an adult in good health. Each CDR3 is given with its conserved first and last residue. A D gene is named only where the DNA matches it firmly.

>14|TRBV12-5|.
CASGLSPGSDEQYF
>14|TRBV5-6|TRBD1
CASSEGTGIEKLFF
>16|TRBV9|TRBD2
CASSVVKRGGRDTQYF
>11|TRBV15|.
CATSGGTEAFF
>16|TRBV7-3|TRBD2
CASSLTSGGAGETQYF
>15|TRBV2|.
CASSEVQTNTGELFF
>16|TRBV28|.
CASSLGGGATNEKLFF
>15|TRBV7-2|.
CASSLTDFSYNEQFF
>13|TRBV2|.
CASSEARKETQYF
>15|TRBV19|TRBD1
CASSISQQGAYGYTF
>14|TRBV27|.
CASSPRHESTEAFF
>15|TRBV25-1|.
CASSESAWRQETQYF
>15|TRBV9|TRBD1
CASSPGTGVVTEAFF
>13|TRBV5-1|TRBD2
CASSPAGAYEQYF
>14|TRBV2|TRBD1
CASSTGDAIWGQYF
>12|TRBV27|.
CATTSPGQPQHF
>13|TRBV9|.
CASSVGGGSPLHF
>14|TRBV6-2/TRBV6-3|.
CASSYGLGPYGYTF
>12|TRBV7-3|.
CASSLWGETQYF
>14|TRBV28|.
CASSLLGGSYEQYF